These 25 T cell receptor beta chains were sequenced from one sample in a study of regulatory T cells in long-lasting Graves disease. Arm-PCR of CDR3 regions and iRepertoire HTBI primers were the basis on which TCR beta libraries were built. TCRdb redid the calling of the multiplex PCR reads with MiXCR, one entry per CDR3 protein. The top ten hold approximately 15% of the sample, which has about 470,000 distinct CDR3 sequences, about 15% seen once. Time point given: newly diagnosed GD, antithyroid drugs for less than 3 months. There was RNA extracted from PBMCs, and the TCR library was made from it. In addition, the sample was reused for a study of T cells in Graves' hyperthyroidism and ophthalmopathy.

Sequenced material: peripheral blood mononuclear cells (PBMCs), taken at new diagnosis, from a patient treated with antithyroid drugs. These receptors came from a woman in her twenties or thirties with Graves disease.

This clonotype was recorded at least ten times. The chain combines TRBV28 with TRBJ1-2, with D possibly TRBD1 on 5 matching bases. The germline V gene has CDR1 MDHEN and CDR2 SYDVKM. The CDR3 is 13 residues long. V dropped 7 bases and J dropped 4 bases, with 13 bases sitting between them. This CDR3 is CASTWSGVYGYTF. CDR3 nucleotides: TGTGCCAGCACGTGGTCGGGGGTCTATGGCTACACCTTC.

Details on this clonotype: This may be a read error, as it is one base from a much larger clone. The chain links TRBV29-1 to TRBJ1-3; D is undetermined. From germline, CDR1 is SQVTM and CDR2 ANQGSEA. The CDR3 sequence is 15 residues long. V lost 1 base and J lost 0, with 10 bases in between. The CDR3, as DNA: TGCAGCGTTGAAGGTCAACCGAACTCTGGAAACACCATATATTTT. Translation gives CSVEGQPNSGNTIYF.

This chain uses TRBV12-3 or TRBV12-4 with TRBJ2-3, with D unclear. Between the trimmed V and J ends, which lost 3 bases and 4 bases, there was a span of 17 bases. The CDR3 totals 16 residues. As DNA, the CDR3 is TGTGCCAGCAGTTTCGTCCCGACGCCCGGGTCAGATACGCAGTATTTT. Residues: CASSFVPTPGSDTQYF.

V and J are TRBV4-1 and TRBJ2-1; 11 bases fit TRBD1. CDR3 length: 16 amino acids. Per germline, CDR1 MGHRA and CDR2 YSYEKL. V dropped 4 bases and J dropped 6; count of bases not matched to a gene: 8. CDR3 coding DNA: TGCGCCAGCAGCCCCTCCGAGGACAGGGGGCGCAATGAGCAGTTCTTC. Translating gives CASSPSEDRGRNEQFF.

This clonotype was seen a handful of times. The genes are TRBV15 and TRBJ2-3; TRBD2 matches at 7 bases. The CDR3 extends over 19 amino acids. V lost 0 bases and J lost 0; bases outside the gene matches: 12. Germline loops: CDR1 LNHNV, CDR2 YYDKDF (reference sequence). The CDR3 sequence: CATSRDLRLAVTSTDTQYF. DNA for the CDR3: TGTGCCACCAGCAGAGATCTGAGGCTAGCGGTTACTAGCACAGATACGCAGTATTTT.

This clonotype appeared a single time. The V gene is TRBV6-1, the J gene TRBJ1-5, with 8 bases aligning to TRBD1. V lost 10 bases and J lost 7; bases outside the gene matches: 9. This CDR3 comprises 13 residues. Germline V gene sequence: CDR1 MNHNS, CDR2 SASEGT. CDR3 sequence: CANGQGREQPQHF. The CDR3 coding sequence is TGTGCCAATGGACAGGGAAGGGAACAGCCCCAGCATTTT.

This CDR3 is CASSQGSAGVPNEQFF. CDR3 coding DNA: TGTGCCAGCAGCCAAGGCTCAGCGGGAGTCCCGAATGAGCAGTTCTTC. The chain has TRBV3-1 and TRBJ2-1, with 8 nucleotides matching TRBD2. The CDR3 consists of 16 residues. Germline V gives CDR1 LGHDT, CDR2 YNNKEL (reference sequence). V dropped 1 base and J dropped 7; count of bases not matched to a gene: 9.

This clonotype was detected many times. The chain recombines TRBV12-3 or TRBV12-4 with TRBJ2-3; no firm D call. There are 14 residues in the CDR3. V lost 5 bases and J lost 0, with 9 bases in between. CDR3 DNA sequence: TGTGCCAGCAGTAGCCACGGGAGCACAGATACGCAGTATTTT. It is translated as CASSSHGSTDTQYF.

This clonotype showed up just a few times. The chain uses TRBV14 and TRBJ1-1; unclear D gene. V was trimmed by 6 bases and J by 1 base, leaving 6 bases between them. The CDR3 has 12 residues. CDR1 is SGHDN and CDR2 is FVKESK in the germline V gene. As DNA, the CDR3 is TGTGCCAGCAGGTTAGGGAACACTGAAGCTTTCTTT. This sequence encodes CASRLGNTEAFF.

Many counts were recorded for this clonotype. The CDR3 nucleotides are TGTGCCACCAGTGAGTCGGGGGGTTACAGGGCCCAGCATTTT. It is translated as CATSESGGYRAQHF. The chain uses TRBV24-1 and TRBJ1-5; tentative D call: TRBD1 (6 bases). The germline V and J ends were trimmed by 4 bases and 11 bases, with 17 bases remaining between them. The CDR3 totals 14 residues. Germline CDR1 reads KGHDR; CDR2 reads SFDVKD.

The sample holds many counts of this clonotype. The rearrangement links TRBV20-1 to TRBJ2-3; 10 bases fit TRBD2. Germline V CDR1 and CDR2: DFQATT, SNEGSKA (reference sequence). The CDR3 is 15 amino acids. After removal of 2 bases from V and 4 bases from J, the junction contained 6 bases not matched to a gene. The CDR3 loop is CSARWPSGRPDTQYF. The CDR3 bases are TGCAGTGCTAGATGGCCTAGCGGGAGACCAGATACGCAGTATTTT.

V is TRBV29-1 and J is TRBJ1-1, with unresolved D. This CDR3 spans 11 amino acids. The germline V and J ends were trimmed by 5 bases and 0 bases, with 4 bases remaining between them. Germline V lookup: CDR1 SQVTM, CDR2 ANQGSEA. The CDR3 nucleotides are TGCAGCGTTAAACTGAACACTGAAGCTTTCTTT. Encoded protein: CSVKLNTEAFF.

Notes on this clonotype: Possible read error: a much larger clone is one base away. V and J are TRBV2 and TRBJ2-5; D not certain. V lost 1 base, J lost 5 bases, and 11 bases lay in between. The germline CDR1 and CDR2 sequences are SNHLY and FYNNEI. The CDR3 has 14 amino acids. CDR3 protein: CASSEGRLEETQYF. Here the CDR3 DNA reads TGTGCCAGCAGTGAAGGCCGCCTTGAGGAGACCCAGTACTTC. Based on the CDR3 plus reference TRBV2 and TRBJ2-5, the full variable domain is EPEVTQTPSHQVTQMGQEVILRCVPISNHLYFYWYRQILGQKVEFLVSFYNNEISEKSEIFDDQFSVERPDGSNFTLKIRSTKLEDSAMYFCASSEGRLEETQYFGPGTRLLVL.

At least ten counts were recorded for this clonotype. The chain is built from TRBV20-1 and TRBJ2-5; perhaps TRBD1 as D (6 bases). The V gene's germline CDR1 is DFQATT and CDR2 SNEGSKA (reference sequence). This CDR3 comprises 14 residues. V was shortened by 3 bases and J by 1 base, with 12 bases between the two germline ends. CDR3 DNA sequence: TGCAGTGCTAGTAAGGACAGCCGCCAAGAGACCCAGTACTTC. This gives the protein CSASKDSRQETQYF.

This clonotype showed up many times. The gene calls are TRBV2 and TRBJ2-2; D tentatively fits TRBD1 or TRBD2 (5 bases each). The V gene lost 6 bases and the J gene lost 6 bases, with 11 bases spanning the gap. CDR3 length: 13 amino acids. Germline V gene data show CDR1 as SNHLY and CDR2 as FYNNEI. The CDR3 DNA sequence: TGTGCCAGCAGCGAGGGGCTAGCCGGGGAGCTGTTTTTT. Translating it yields CASSEGLAGELFF.

The CDR3 DNA follows: TGTGCCAGCAGCCCCCAGGTGGGCTGGCACTCTGGAAACACCATATATTTT. Translated, it gives CASSPQVGWHSGNTIYF. This sequence joins TRBV13 and TRBJ1-3; D unclear. The germline V gene encodes CDR1 PRHDT and CDR2 FYEKMQ (reference sequence). V was shortened by 5 bases and J by 0 bases, with 17 bases between the two germline ends. The CDR3 has 17 amino acids.

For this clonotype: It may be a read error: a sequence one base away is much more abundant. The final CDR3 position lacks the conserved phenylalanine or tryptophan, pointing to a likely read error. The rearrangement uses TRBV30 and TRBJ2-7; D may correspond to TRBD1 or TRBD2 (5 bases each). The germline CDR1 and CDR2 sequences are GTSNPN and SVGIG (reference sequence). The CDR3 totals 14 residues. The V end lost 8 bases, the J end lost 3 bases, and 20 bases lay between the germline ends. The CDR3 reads CAGDGAMGVYEQYL. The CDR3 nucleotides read TGTGCCGGGGACGGCGCAATGGGGGTCTACGAGCAGTACCTC.

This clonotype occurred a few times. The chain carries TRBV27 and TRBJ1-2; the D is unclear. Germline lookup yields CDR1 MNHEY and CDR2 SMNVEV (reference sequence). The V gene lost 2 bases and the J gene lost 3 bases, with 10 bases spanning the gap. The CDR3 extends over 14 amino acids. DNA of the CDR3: TGTGCCAGCAGTTTAGGGCTGACGGACTATGGCTACACCTTC. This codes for CASSLGLTDYGYTF.

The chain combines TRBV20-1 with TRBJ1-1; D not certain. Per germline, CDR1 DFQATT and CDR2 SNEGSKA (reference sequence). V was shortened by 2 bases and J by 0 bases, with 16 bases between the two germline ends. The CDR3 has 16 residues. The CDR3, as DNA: TGCAGTGCTAGACCTCGACGGAACAGAATGAACACTGAAGCTTTCTTT. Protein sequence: CSARPRRNRMNTEAFF.

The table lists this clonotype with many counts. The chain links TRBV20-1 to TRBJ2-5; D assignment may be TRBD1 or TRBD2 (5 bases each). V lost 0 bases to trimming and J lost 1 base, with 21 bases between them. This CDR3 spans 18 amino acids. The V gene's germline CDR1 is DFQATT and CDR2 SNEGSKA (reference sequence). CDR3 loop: CSARDPLGVGVVQETQYF. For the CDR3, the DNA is TGCAGTGCTAGAGATCCTCTGGGGGTGGGCGTCGTCCAAGAGACCCAGTACTTC.

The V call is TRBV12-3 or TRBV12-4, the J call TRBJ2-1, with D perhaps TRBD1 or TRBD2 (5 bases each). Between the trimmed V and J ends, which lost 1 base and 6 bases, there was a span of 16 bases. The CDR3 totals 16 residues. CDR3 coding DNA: TGTGCCAGCAGTTTAGGGGGCGTGGCTAGCAGCAATGAGCAGTTCTTC. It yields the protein CASSLGGVASSNEQFF.

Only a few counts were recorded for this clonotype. Here the CDR3 DNA reads TGTGCCAGCAGCACCCGACCGGGTGAAAAACTGTTTTTT. Protein product: CASSTRPGEKLFF. The chain couples TRBV7-3 to TRBJ1-4; D call uncertain. The CDR3 is 13 residues long. V lost 5 bases, J lost 7 bases, and 11 bases lay in between. CDR1 and CDR2 from the germline V gene are SGHTA and FQGTGA.

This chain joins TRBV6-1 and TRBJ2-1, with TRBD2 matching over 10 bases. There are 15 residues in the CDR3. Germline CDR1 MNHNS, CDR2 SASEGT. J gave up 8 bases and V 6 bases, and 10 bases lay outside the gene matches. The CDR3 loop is CASRSPGLALDEQFF. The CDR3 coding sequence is TGTGCCAGCAGAAGTCCGGGACTAGCGTTGGATGAGCAGTTCTTC.

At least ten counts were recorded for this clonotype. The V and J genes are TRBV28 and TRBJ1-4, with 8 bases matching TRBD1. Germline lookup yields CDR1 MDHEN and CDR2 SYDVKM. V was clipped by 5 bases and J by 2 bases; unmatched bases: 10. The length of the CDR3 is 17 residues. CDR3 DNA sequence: TGTGCCAGCAGTCAAAGGGACAGGTTTACCACTAATGAAAAACTGTTTTTT. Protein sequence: CASSQRDRFTTNEKLFF.

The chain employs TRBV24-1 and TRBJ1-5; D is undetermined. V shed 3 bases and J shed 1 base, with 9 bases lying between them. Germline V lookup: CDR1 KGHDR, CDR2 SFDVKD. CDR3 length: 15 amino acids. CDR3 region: CATSDPDKSNQPQHF. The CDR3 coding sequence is TGTGCCACCAGTGATCCAGACAAAAGCAATCAGCCCCAGCATTTT.